The 11 T cell receptor beta chains reported below all come from one sample, sequenced in a study of blood T cell repertoires in COVID-19. The data were produced by immunoSEQ multiplex PCR, yet TCRdb's version contains in-frame clones alone and is incomplete. The repertoire holds roughly 250,000 clones, 80% to 90% seen once, with more than 3.5% in the top ten. The sequenced material came from PBMCs or T cells enriched from blood (not recorded which). The source is a woman under 40 who had recovered from COVID-19.

J is TRBJ1-1 and V is TRBV2; D ambiguous. Per the germline V gene, CDR1 is SNHLY and CDR2 is FYNNEI. The CDR3 runs 13 residues. Trimming shortened V by 8 bases and J by 0 bases, and 10 bases separated the two germline ends. CDR3 sequence (DNA): TGTGCCAGCGCGGCTGCGCTGAACACTGAAGCTTTCTTT. Residues: CASAAALNTEAFF.

The J gene is TRBJ2-7, the V gene TRBV5-1, with 7 bases aligning to TRBD1. Germline trimming cut 8 bases from V and 2 bases from J; bases unmatched to any gene: 7. Germline values: CDR1 SGHRS, CDR2 YFSETQ. CDR3 size: 13 residues. The CDR3: CASTGQATYEQYF. As DNA, the CDR3 is TGCGCCAGTACCGGACAGGCTACCTACGAGCAGTACTTC.

V gene TRBV6-5 combines with J gene TRBJ1-1; D possibly corresponds to TRBD1 (5 bases). Trimming left V 6 bases short and J 0 bases short, with 14 bases between. The CDR3 is 15 residues long. Germline V gene data show CDR1 as MNHEY and CDR2 as SVGAGI. The CDR3 coding sequence is TGTGCCAGCAGACCCCTCGACAGACTGAACACTGAAGCTTTCTTT. Translated: CASRPLDRLNTEAFF.

The chain has TRBV10-3 and TRBJ2-1, with 12 positions matching TRBD1. The CDR3 covers 19 residues. Trimming cost V 2 bases and J 5 bases; bases outside gene matches: 13. CDR1 is ENHRY and CDR2 is SYGVKD in the germline V gene. Written as DNA, the CDR3 is TGTGCCATCAGTGAGCCAGAAGTCAGGGACAGGGGGCAGGACAATGAGCAGTTCTTC. This sequence encodes CAISEPEVRDRGQDNEQFF.

V and J are TRBV6-5 and TRBJ1-2; no definite D call. Germline CDR1 MNHEY, CDR2 SVGAGI. This CDR3 is built from 14 residues. V was trimmed by 7 bases and J by 7 bases, leaving 19 bases between them. CDR3 protein: CASTESVALAGYTF. The CDR3 nucleotides are TGTGCCAGCACCGAAAGCGTGGCATTGGCTGGCTACACCTTC.

The chain joins TRBV18 to TRBJ2-5; D is undetermined. CDR1 KGHSH and CDR2 LQKENI come from the germline V gene. This CDR3 has 14 residues. V lost 0 bases and J lost 1, with 6 bases in between. CDR3 amino acids: CASSPPAFQETQYF. The DNA of the CDR3 is TGTGCCAGCTCACCACCGGCATTCCAAGAGACCCAGTACTTC.

The genes are TRBV9 and TRBJ2-1; 8 nucleotides match TRBD1. The germline CDR1 and CDR2 sequences are SGDLS and YYNGEE. The CDR3 is 14 amino acids. The V gene end was trimmed by 2 bases and the J gene end by 6 bases; junction bases not matched to a gene: 4. This chain's CDR3 is CASSVGQGGNEQFF. The CDR3 region has the DNA TGTGCCAGCAGCGTTGGACAGGGTGGCAATGAGCAGTTCTTC.

The chain combines TRBV6-5 with TRBJ1-2; D gene unclear. Trimming took 10 bases from V and 7 from J, leaving 19 bases between them. The CDR3 is made up of 13 amino acids. Germline CDR1 MNHEY, CDR2 SVGAGI. The CDR3 spells CATDGVDGSGYTF. The CDR3 DNA sequence: TGTGCCACAGACGGGGTCGATGGAAGTGGCTACACCTTC.

The CDR3 DNA sequence: TGTGCCAGCGTCAAACCGGGACAGGACGAGCAGTACTTC. Protein: CASVKPGQDEQYF. V is TRBV21-1 and J is TRBJ2-7; the table's D call TRBD1 went unverified against the DNA. TRBV21-1 is deemed a pseudogene. The CDR3 runs 13 residues.

The rearrangement links TRBV28 to TRBJ1-5; D is possibly TRBD1 (6 bases). V gave up 3 bases and J gave up 7 bases, with 13 bases separating them. In germline, CDR1 is MDHEN, CDR2 SYDVKM. The CDR3 contains 14 residues. The CDR3 region is CASSFHRQAQPQHF. DNA of the CDR3: TGTGCCAGCAGTTTCCACAGACAGGCCCAGCCCCAGCATTTT.

V usage is TRBV27 and J usage is TRBJ2-3, with D possibly matching TRBD2 (5 bases). With 4 bases removed from V and 0 bases from J, the gap between germline ends came to 8 bases. CDR3 size: 14 residues. Germline V lookup: CDR1 MNHEY, CDR2 SMNVEV (reference sequence). In DNA, the CDR3 is TGTGCCAGCAGTTCGAGGGAGAGCACAGATACGCAGTATTTT. Amino acids: CASSSRESTDTQYF.